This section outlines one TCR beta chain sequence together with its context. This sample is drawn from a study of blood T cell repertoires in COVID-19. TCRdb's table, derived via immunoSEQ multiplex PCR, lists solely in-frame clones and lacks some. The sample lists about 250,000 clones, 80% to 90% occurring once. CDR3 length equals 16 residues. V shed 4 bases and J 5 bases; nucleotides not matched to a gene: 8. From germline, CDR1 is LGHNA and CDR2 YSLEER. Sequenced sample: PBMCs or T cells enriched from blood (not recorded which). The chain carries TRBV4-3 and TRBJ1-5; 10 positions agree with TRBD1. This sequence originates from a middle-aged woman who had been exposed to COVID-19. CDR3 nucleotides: TGCGCCAGCAGCCTCTCTGACAGGGGGCATTATCAGCCCCAGCATTTT. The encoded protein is CASSLSDRGHYQPQHF.